A selection of T cell receptor beta chains follows, all from one sample in a study of OX40 agonist ivuxolimab in advanced cancers. The method was immunoSEQ multiplex PCR; TCRdb's version includes in-frame clones alone and lacks a portion of them. Of approximately 86,000 clones in the sample, approximately 91% were seen once. Sequences were derived from CD4+ or CD8+ T cells sorted from blood, sampled in a trial of the OX40 agonist ivuxolimab. The receptors come from an adult with an advanced solid tumor such as melanoma, head and neck, liver or kidney cancer. Each CDR3 is given with its conserved first and last residue. Some rows have no size entry. The others give once, few or many, or a class for an expanded clone.

TRBJ1-5,.,TRBV6-5,14,CASSGQGSNQPQHF
TRBJ1-2,once,TRBV4-1,15,CASSQSTGSSYGYTF
TRBJ2-3,.,TRBV5-4,17,CASSLGLAGGGTDTQYF
TRBJ2-3,.,TRBV2,14,CAKGGGGRGDTQYF
TRBJ1-3,few,TRBV11-2,15,CASSSNQISGNTIYF
TRBJ1-2,.,TRBV11-2,16,CASSQGGGAFNYGYTF
TRBJ1-4,.,TRBV6-1,14,CASRVGGAGEKLFF
TRBJ1-4,.,TRBV2,15,CASSEFPGRYEKLFF
TRBJ1-5,.,TRBV11-2,14,CASSPGRSNQPQHF
TRBJ2-2,.,TRBV7-3,14,CASSPGVGTGELFF
TRBJ2-3,once,TRBV11-1,16,CASSPPSGQGADTQYF
TRBJ2-3,.,TRBV6-6,15,CASNHSPSPSDTQYF
TRBJ1-2,.,TRBV6-1,13,CASRQQINYGYTF
TRBJ2-1,once,TRBV5-4,13,CASSPMGYNEQFF
TRBJ2-3,.,TRBV5-1,16,CASRQLAGGLTDTQYF
TRBJ2-7,.,TRBV5-1,14,CASSRFTGFYEQYF
TRBJ2-6,.,TRBV19,13,CASPYSGANVLTF
TRBJ2-1,.,TRBV18,16,CASSTRQGISYNEQFF
TRBJ2-1,.,TRBV2,17,CASSEARSSGSSDEQFF
TRBJ1-2,.,TRBV7-2,17,CASSLANLLQGRYGYTF
TRBJ2-5,.,TRBV2,14,CASRGDWAQETQYF
TRBJ2-1,.,TRBV5-4,15,CASTETSGRYNEQFF